The source of this T cell receptor (beta chain) is a study of blood T cell repertoires in COVID-19. The wider study: The origin of the acute and convalescent COVID-19 samples was the United States, Italy and Spain. Nucleic acid was either cDNA or gDNA, and it came from T cells, B-cell-depleted T cells, or PBMCs.

Assay used: immunoSEQ multiplex PCR; TCRdb lists only in-frame clones, some missing. The sample has about 50,000 clones; 85% to 95% are singletons. The CDR3 loop spans 13 amino acids. From germline, CDR1 is KGHSH and CDR2 LQKENI. Trimming removed 3 bases at V and 6 bases at J, with 12 bases between. V usage is TRBV18 and J usage is TRBJ2-7; maybe TRBD2 (5 bases). This sequence was found in a man aged 50 or older with active COVID-19. The sample taken for sequencing was peripheral blood. CDR3: CASSPDARAEQYF. The CDR3 nucleotides read TGTGCCAGCTCACCCGACGCGCGGGCCGAGCAGTACTTC.